A selection of T cell receptor beta chains follows, all from one sample in a study of technical replicates of blood from a few donors. Method: immunoSEQ multiplex PCR; TCRdb's copy keeps in-frame clones and lacks some. The top ten clones hold almost 0.3% of a sample with tens of thousands of clones, 95% to 98% of them seen once. Sequencing was performed on T cells isolated from PBMCs. These receptors were collected from a human donor in good health. Each CDR3 is given with its conserved first and last residue. A D gene is named only where the DNA matches it firmly. Only part of the rows carry a size: once, few, many, or a class if the clone is expanded.

len: 13; j_gene: TRBJ1-5; abundance: NA; d_gene: NA; v_gene: TRBV6-1; CDR3nt: TGTGCCAGCAGCCGAGGAGGGAATCAGCCCCAGCATTTT; CDR3aa: CASSRGGNQPQHF
len: 13; j_gene: TRBJ2-7; abundance: NA; d_gene: NA; v_gene: TRBV28; CDR3nt: TGTGCCAGCAGTTTGTCTCTCAGCTACGAGCAGTACTTC; CDR3aa: CASSLSLSYEQYF
len: 16; j_gene: TRBJ2-2; abundance: NA; d_gene: TRBD1; v_gene: TRBV5-1; CDR3nt: TGCGCCAGCAGCCCAGTCTGGACAGGGATCCCCGGGGAGCTGTTTTTT; CDR3aa: CASSPVWTGIPGELFF
len: 13; j_gene: TRBJ1-1; abundance: NA; d_gene: NA; v_gene: TRBV19; CDR3nt: TGTGCCAGTAGACAGGGCGGTGGCACTGAAGCTTTCTTT; CDR3aa: CASRQGGGTEAFF
len: 15; j_gene: TRBJ2-3; abundance: NA; d_gene: NA; v_gene: TRBV7-6; CDR3nt: TGTGCCAGCACCCCCACACCGGGAGCCCAGGATACGCAGTATTTT; CDR3aa: CASTPTPGAQDTQYF
len: 13; j_gene: TRBJ2-1; abundance: NA; d_gene: NA; v_gene: TRBV5-1; CDR3nt: TGCGCCAGCAGCTTGACCAGGGGCCATGAGCAGTTCTTC; CDR3aa: CASSLTRGHEQFF
len: 14; j_gene: TRBJ2-1; abundance: NA; d_gene: TRBD1; v_gene: TRBV5-1; CDR3nt: TGCGCCAGCAGCTTATCAGGGGGTGGCAATGAGCAGTTCTTC; CDR3aa: CASSLSGGGNEQFF
len: 13; j_gene: TRBJ2-7; abundance: NA; d_gene: NA; v_gene: TRBV7-2; CDR3nt: TGTGCCAGCAGCCTCAGAGGGCCCTACGAGCAGTACTTC; CDR3aa: CASSLRGPYEQYF
len: 16; j_gene: TRBJ2-7; abundance: NA; d_gene: NA; v_gene: TRBV11-3; CDR3nt: TGTGCCAGCAGCTTACTTCTGGGAGAGATGAACTACGAGCAGTACTTC; CDR3aa: CASSLLLGEMNYEQYF
len: 18; j_gene: TRBJ2-7; abundance: NA; d_gene: TRBD2; v_gene: TRBV7-6; CDR3nt: TGTGCCAGCAGCTTAGATCTGAAGCGGGAGGGCCGAACGGGTGAGCAGTACTTC; CDR3aa: CASSLDLKREGRTGEQYF
len: 14; j_gene: TRBJ2-7; abundance: NA; d_gene: NA; v_gene: TRBV5-4; CDR3nt: TGTGCCAGCAGCATTCTAGCGACACCCTACGAGCAGTACTTC; CDR3aa: CASSILATPYEQYF
len: 11; j_gene: TRBJ2-3; abundance: NA; d_gene: NA; v_gene: TRBV2; CDR3nt: TGTGCCAGCTCAAACACAGATACGCAGTATTTT; CDR3aa: CASSNTDTQYF
len: 13; j_gene: TRBJ2-6; abundance: NA; d_gene: NA; v_gene: TRBV6-4; CDR3nt: TGTGCCAGCAGTGACTCCCTGGCCAACGTCCTGACTTTC; CDR3aa: CASSDSLANVLTF
len: 14; j_gene: TRBJ2-7; abundance: NA; d_gene: TRBD2; v_gene: TRBV13; CDR3nt: TGTGCCAGCAGCCGACGGGGGGGGCCCTACGAGCAGTACTTC; CDR3aa: CASSRRGGPYEQYF
len: 12; j_gene: TRBJ2-7; abundance: NA; d_gene: NA; v_gene: TRBV29-1; CDR3nt: TGCAGCGTACGTGGTTCGCGGGACGAGCAGTACTTC; CDR3aa: CSVRGSRDEQYF
len: 13; j_gene: TRBJ1-2; abundance: once; d_gene: NA; v_gene: TRBV30; CDR3nt: TGTGCCGAATCGGGGGTAGTGGGCTATGGCTACACCTTC; CDR3aa: CAESGVVGYGYTF
len: 14; j_gene: TRBJ2-1; abundance: NA; d_gene: TRBD1; v_gene: TRBV11-2; CDR3nt: TGTGCCAGCAGCGACCGGGACAGGGGAAATGAGCAGTTCTTC; CDR3aa: CASSDRDRGNEQFF
len: 12; j_gene: TRBJ2-2; abundance: NA; d_gene: NA; v_gene: TRBV7-7; CDR3nt: TGTGCCAGCAGCCACAGGATCGGGGAGCTGTTTTTT; CDR3aa: CASSHRIGELFF
len: 15; j_gene: TRBJ1-2; abundance: NA; d_gene: TRBD1; v_gene: TRBV5-6; CDR3nt: TGTGCCAGCAGCTCTCCGACCGGGACAGGGTATGGCTACACCTTC; CDR3aa: CASSSPTGTGYGYTF
len: 15; j_gene: TRBJ2-5; abundance: NA; d_gene: NA; v_gene: TRBV7-2; CDR3nt: TGTGCCAGCAGCTTAGCGGGAGTGAAGCAAGAGACCCAGTACTTC; CDR3aa: CASSLAGVKQETQYF
len: 13; j_gene: TRBJ1-5; abundance: NA; d_gene: NA; v_gene: TRBV19; CDR3nt: TGTGCCAGTGAACAGTTTAGCAATCAGCCCCAGCATTTT; CDR3aa: CASEQFSNQPQHF
len: 14; j_gene: TRBJ2-1; abundance: NA; d_gene: NA; v_gene: TRBV29-1; CDR3nt: TGCAGCGTTAGTTGGACTACCCAACTAGGTGAGCAGTTCTTC; CDR3aa: CSVSWTTQLGEQFF
len: 14; j_gene: TRBJ2-5; abundance: once; d_gene: TRBD1; v_gene: TRBV28; CDR3nt: TGTGCCAGCAGCTGGACAGGGGGCCAGGAGACCCAGTACTTC; CDR3aa: CASSWTGGQETQYF
len: 15; j_gene: TRBJ1-2; abundance: NA; d_gene: TRBD1; v_gene: TRBV7-9; CDR3nt: TGTGCCAGCAGCCTAACAGGGGGGCCTAACTATGGCTACACCTTC; CDR3aa: CASSLTGGPNYGYTF
len: 16; j_gene: TRBJ2-3; abundance: NA; d_gene: TRBD1; v_gene: TRBV19; CDR3nt: TGTGCCACCCTTAAGTGGGGACAGGGTTCCGCAGATACGCAGTATTTT; CDR3aa: CATLKWGQGSADTQYF
len: 14; j_gene: TRBJ2-7; abundance: NA; d_gene: TRBD1; v_gene: TRBV11-2; CDR3nt: TGTGCCAGCAGGGCAGGGGGCAGGTCCTACGAGCAGTACTTC; CDR3aa: CASRAGGRSYEQYF
len: 12; j_gene: TRBJ2-1; abundance: NA; d_gene: NA; v_gene: TRBV2; CDR3nt: TGTGCCAGCAGTTCCAGGGCTAATGAGCAGTTCTTC; CDR3aa: CASSSRANEQFF
len: 15; j_gene: TRBJ2-1; abundance: NA; d_gene: TRBD2; v_gene: TRBV10-3; CDR3nt: TGTGCCATCAGTGATGTCGGACTAGGGGTAGGAGAGCAGTTCTTC; CDR3aa: CAISDVGLGVGEQFF
len: 11; j_gene: TRBJ2-7; abundance: NA; d_gene: NA; v_gene: TRBV29-1; CDR3nt: TGCAGCGTTGTTCAATCCTACGAGCAGTACTTC; CDR3aa: CSVVQSYEQYF
len: 14; j_gene: TRBJ1-5; abundance: once; d_gene: NA; v_gene: TRBV6-5; CDR3nt: TGTGCCAGCAGCCTGAGCGGGGGGAATCAGCCCCAGCATTTT; CDR3aa: CASSLSGGNQPQHF
len: 13; j_gene: TRBJ2-7; abundance: NA; d_gene: NA; v_gene: TRBV27; CDR3nt: TGTGCCAGCAGTCCACCGTGGAGCTACGAGCAGTACTTC; CDR3aa: CASSPPWSYEQYF
len: 16; j_gene: TRBJ2-7; abundance: NA; d_gene: TRBD2; v_gene: TRBV27; CDR3nt: TGTGCCAGCAGTTTAATCGGGGGGGGCCTCAGCTACGAGCAGTACTTC; CDR3aa: CASSLIGGGLSYEQYF